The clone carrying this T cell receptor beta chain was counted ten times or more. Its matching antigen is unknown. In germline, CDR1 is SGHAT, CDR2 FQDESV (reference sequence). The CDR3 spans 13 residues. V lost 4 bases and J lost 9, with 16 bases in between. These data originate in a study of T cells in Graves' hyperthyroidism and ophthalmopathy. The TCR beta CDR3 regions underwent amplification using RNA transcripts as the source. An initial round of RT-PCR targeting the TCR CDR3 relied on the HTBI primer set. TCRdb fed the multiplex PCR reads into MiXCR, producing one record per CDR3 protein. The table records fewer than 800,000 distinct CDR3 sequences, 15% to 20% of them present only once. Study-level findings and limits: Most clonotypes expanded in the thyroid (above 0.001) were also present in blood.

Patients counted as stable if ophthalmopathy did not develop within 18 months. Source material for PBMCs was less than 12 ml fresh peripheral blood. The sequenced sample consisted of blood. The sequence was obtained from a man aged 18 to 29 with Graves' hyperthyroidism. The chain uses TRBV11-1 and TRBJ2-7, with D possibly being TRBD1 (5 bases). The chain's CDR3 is CASSWQGDMGQYF. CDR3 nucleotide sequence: TGTGCCAGCAGCTGGCAGGGCGACATGGGGCAGTACTTC.